Each of the 18 T cell receptor beta chains below was sequenced from the same sample in a study of T cell responses to AZD1222 COVID-19 vaccine. Sequenced by immunoSEQ multiplex PCR; TCRdb stores in-frame clones only, minus some. The sample consists of some 140,000 clones, around 90% of them appearing once. This material consisted of peripheral blood, taken on day 0 of AZD1222 vaccination. Receptors originate from an adult in good health.

The chain has TRBV5-4 and TRBJ1-6; D is uncertain. V was pared by 0 bases and J by 4 bases, with 14 bases between. The germline gives CDR1 SGHNT, CDR2 YYREEE (reference sequence). This CDR3 has 17 amino acids. CDR3 residues: CASSLAGVGSYNSPLHF. CDR3 bases: TGTGCCAGCAGCTTGGCCGGCGTCGGTTCGTATAATTCACCCCTCCACTTT.

The gene calls are TRBV3-1 (or the pseudogene TRBV3-2) and TRBJ2-7; D is perhaps TRBD2 (6 bases). From germline, CDR1 is LGHDT and CDR2 YNNKEL (reference sequence). V was cut by 1 base and J by 2 bases, with 9 bases left in between. The CDR3 sequence is 14 residues long. The CDR3 sequence is CASSQAGSAYEQYF. The CDR3 DNA reads as TGTGCCAGCAGCCAAGCCGGGAGCGCCTACGAGCAGTACTTC.

The chain has TRBV10-1 and TRBJ1-1, with D unresolved. Germline loops: CDR1 WNHNN, CDR2 SYGVQD (reference sequence). The CDR3 covers 17 residues. Trimming left V 3 bases short and J 0 bases short, with 17 bases between. This CDR3 reads CASSERCDPFMNTEAFF. In DNA, the CDR3 is TGCGCCAGCAGTGAAAGGTGTGATCCGTTCATGAACACTGAAGCTTTCTTT.

The J gene is TRBJ1-4, the V gene TRBV15; no clear D. Germline lookup yields CDR1 LNHNV and CDR2 YYDKDF (reference sequence). The CDR3 spans 12 residues. V shed 4 bases and J shed 6 bases, with 6 bases lying between them. The CDR3 region has the DNA TGTGCCACCAGCACAGGCTATGAAAAACTGTTTTTT. Residues: CATSTGYEKLFF.

The chain is built from TRBV5-4 and TRBJ1-1; a possible D gene is TRBD1 (5 bases). The CDR3 has 13 residues. Germline V lookup: CDR1 SGHNT, CDR2 YYREEE (reference sequence). V lost 2 bases and J 3 bases, leaving 8 bases between the germline ends. CDR3 coding DNA: TGTGCCAGCAGCTTTTCCAGGGACACTGAAGCTTTCTTT. Translation: CASSFSRDTEAFF.

The V and J genes are TRBV7-2 and TRBJ2-7; 10 positions agree with TRBD2. CDR1 and CDR2 (germline): SGHTA, FQGNSA. Trimming took 4 bases from V and 2 from J; bases not matched to a gene: 17. The CDR3 is 19 residues long. The CDR3 DNA reads TGTGCCAGCAGCTCTCACGGGATCTCAAGCGGGAGGGCACCCTACGAGCAGTACTTC. Amino acids: CASSSHGISSGRAPYEQYF.

This chain connects TRBV18 to TRBJ2-3; tentatively, D is TRBD2 (6 bases). Germline lookup yields CDR1 KGHSH and CDR2 LQKENI. Trimming left V 2 bases short and J 2 bases short, with 14 bases between. CDR3 size: 16 residues. The CDR3 nucleotides read TGTGCCAGCTCACCAGAACTGCGGGGTCCCACAGATACGCAGTATTTT. Translating gives CASSPELRGPTDTQYF. Full variable domain (missing parts from reference TRBV18 and TRBJ2-3): NAGVMQNPRHLVRRRGQEARLRCSPMKGHSHVYWYRQLPEEGLKFMVYLQKENIIDESGMPKERFSAEFPKEGPSILRIQQVVRGDSAAYFCASSPELRGPTDTQYFGPGTRLTVL.

The CDR3 is CASSLLQKASGANVLTF. Written as DNA, the CDR3 is TGTGCCAGCAGCTTGTTACAAAAAGCCTCTGGGGCCAACGTCCTGACTTTC. This sequence joins TRBV5-4 and TRBJ2-6, with unresolved D. The V end lost 1 base, the J end lost 0 bases, and 11 bases lay between the germline ends. The CDR3 loop spans 17 amino acids. Germline CDR1 is SGHNT and CDR2 is YYREEE (reference sequence).

This chain links TRBV5-5 with TRBJ1-1, with unresolved D. CDR3 size: 13 residues. The V and J ends lost 0 bases and 4 bases respectively, with 7 bases between them. Germline-derived CDR1 and CDR2 are SGHKS and YYEKEE (reference sequence). The CDR3 protein is CASSLAQITEAFF. CDR3 coding DNA: TGTGCCAGCAGCTTGGCGCAAATCACTGAAGCTTTCTTT.

In this sample, this clone turned up once. The V call is TRBV10-2, the J call TRBJ2-7; D is unresolved. V lost 7 bases, J lost 1 base, and 5 bases lay in between. The CDR3 extends over 11 amino acids. The V gene's germline CDR1 is WSHSY and CDR2 SAAADI. CDR3 sequence (DNA): TGCGCCAGCAAAAATTCCTACGAGCAGTACTTC. Translated: CASKNSYEQYF.

V and J are TRBV15 and TRBJ2-3; TRBD2 agrees at 8 bases. The V segment lost 3 bases and the J segment 8 bases; nucleotides outside the gene matches: 13. The CDR3 spans 16 residues. CDR1 is LNHNV, CDR2 YYDKDF, per germline (reference sequence). The CDR3 DNA sequence: TGTGCCACCAGCAGCCAATCCGGGACTAGTTATCGTACGCAGTATTTT. Its translation: CATSSQSGTSYRTQYF.

The chain uses TRBV5-1 and TRBJ2-1; 9 bases agree with TRBD2. Looked up from germline, CDR1 is SGHRS and CDR2 is YFSETQ. The CDR3 runs to 16 residues. J lost 4 bases, V lost 4 bases, and 9 bases had no gene match. CDR3 residues: CASSILAGATYNEQFF. The CDR3 nucleotides read TGCGCCAGCAGCATTTTAGCGGGAGCTACGTACAATGAGCAGTTCTTC.

V usage is TRBV28 and J usage is TRBJ2-2; possibly TRBD2 for D (7 bases). The germline V gene has CDR1 MDHEN and CDR2 SYDVKM. The CDR3 is 16 residues long. Between the trimmed V and J ends, which lost 6 bases and 4 bases, there was a span of 18 bases. The CDR3 protein is CASRLGAGVATGELFF. The CDR3 DNA follows: TGTGCCAGCAGATTGGGGGCGGGAGTGGCCACCGGGGAGCTGTTTTTT.

The chain has TRBV30 and TRBJ1-4; D is unclear. V lost 1 base, J lost 0 bases, and 15 bases lay in between. This CDR3 is built from 17 residues. Germline CDR1 reads GTSNPN; CDR2 reads SVGIG (reference sequence). The CDR3 spells CAWSGTFYQTTNEKLFF. As DNA, the CDR3 is TGTGCCTGGAGTGGGACCTTCTACCAAACAACTAATGAAAAACTGTTTTTT.

This chain uses TRBV25-1 with TRBJ2-1, with a tentative D call TRBD2 (5 bases). V lost 3 bases and J lost 3, with 9 bases in between. Germline values: CDR1 MGHDK, CDR2 SYGVNS. The CDR3 covers 14 residues. The DNA of the CDR3 is TGTGCCAGCAGTGAGGCCGGGAACTACAATGAGCAGTTCTTC. Its protein is CASSEAGNYNEQFF.

The CDR3 DNA follows: TGTGCCAGCAGCCGCCGGGACAGGGTGCAAGAGACCCAGTACTTC. Amino acid sequence: CASSRRDRVQETQYF. The chain joins TRBV4-2 to TRBJ2-5, with 9 nucleotides matching TRBD1. This CDR3 has 15 amino acids. Per the germline V gene, CDR1 is LGHNA and CDR2 is YNFKEQ. J was trimmed by 2 bases and V by 4 bases; bases with no gene match: 5.

The chain is built from TRBV11-2 and TRBJ2-7, with D unresolved. Germline loops: CDR1 SGHAT, CDR2 FQNNGV. The CDR3 spans 16 residues. V was shortened by 1 base and J by 3 bases, with 16 bases between the two germline ends. CDR3 bases: TGTGCCAGCAGCTTAGTCCACCCCATAAAGGGCTACGAGCAGTACTTC. This codes for CASSLVHPIKGYEQYF.

J is TRBJ1-2 and V is TRBV5-4, with D uncertain. V lost 4 bases and J lost 4, with 17 bases in between. This CDR3 spans 15 amino acids. Germline V gene sequence: CDR1 SGHNT, CDR2 YYREEE (reference sequence). This CDR3 reads CASSPQIDKSYGYTF. Written as DNA, the CDR3 is TGTGCCAGCAGCCCGCAGATTGACAAGTCCTATGGCTACACCTTC.